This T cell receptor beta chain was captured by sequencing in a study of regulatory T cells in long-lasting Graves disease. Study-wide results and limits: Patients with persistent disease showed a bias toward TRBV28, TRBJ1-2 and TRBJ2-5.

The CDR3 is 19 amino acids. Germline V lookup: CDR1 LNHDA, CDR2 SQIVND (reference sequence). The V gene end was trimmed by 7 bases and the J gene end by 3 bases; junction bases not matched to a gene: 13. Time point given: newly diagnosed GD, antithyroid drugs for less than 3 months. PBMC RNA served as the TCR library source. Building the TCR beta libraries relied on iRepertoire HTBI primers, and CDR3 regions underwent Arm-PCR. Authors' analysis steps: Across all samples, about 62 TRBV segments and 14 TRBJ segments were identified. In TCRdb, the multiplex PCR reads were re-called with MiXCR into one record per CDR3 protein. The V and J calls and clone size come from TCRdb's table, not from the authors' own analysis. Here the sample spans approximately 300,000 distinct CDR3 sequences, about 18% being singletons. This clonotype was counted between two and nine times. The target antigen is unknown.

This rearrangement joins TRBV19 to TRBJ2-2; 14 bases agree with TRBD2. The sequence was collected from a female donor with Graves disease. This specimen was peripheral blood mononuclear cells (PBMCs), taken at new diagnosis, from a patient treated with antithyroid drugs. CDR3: CASIGTGTSGRRDTGELFF. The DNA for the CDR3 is TGTGCCAGTATCGGAACCGGGACTAGCGGGAGAAGGGACACCGGGGAGCTGTTTTTT.